These T cell receptor beta chains were read from a single sample in a study of T cell repertoires in cytomegalovirus infection. TCRdb itself ran the reads through MiXCR, one entry per CDR3 protein. The table lists hundreds of thousands of distinct CDR3 sequences, 15% to 20% of them singletons. Sequencing input: PBMCs. The source of these receptors is a human donor in good health (CMV status not recorded). Some clones in this sample may be carry-over from other donors' samples. Both conserved end residues are part of each CDR3. A D gene is named only where the DNA matches it firmly. Some rows have no size entry. The others give once, few or many, or a class for an expanded clone.

DNA: TGTGCCAGCAGCTTAGGGACCCGCCCTTCTGGAAACACCATATATTTT
CDR3: CASSLGTRPSGNTIYF
J: TRBJ1-3
D: NA
size: few
V: TRBV7-9

DNA: TGTGCCACCAGCAGGGCGGGACAGTCGGCGTCACCCCTCCACTTT
CDR3: CATSRAGQSASPLHF
J: TRBJ1-6
D: TRBD1
size: NA
V: TRBV15

DNA: TGTGCCAGCAGTTATCGCCCGCAGCGGGCCGGGCCCCAGCATTTT
CDR3: CASSYRPQRAGPQHF
J: TRBJ1-5
D: NA
size: many
V: TRBV12-3/TRBV12-4

DNA: TGTGCCAGCAGCTTAGGGGCAGGGGGGATAAATGAGCAGTTCTTC
CDR3: CASSLGAGGINEQFF
J: TRBJ2-1
D: NA
size: few
V: TRBV7-6

DNA: TGTGCCAGCAGCCAACTGACGGTTAGCTCCTACAATGAGCAGTTCTTC
CDR3: CASSQLTVSSYNEQFF
J: TRBJ2-1
D: NA
size: many
V: TRBV4-2

DNA: TGTGCCACCAGGGGACAGAACAATGAGCAGTTCTTC
CDR3: CATRGQNNEQFF
J: TRBJ2-1
D: TRBD1
size: NA
V: TRBV24-1

DNA: TGCGCCAGCAGCCTAGAGGGACGGCAGAACACTGAAGCTTTCTTT
CDR3: CASSLEGRQNTEAFF
J: TRBJ1-1
D: NA
size: NA
V: TRBV5-1

DNA: TGTGCCAGCACACACTCCCTAGCGGGGGCTAGGGAGCAAGAGACCCAGTACTTC
CDR3: CASTHSLAGAREQETQYF
J: TRBJ2-5
D: TRBD2
size: many
V: TRBV28

DNA: TGTGCCAGCACTGGAAGGGAGAGTGGTGAAAAACTGTTTTTT
CDR3: CASTGRESGEKLFF
J: TRBJ1-4
D: NA
size: NA
V: TRBV2

DNA: TGTGCCAGCAGGGCTCCGGGACAACTCATGAACACTGAAGCTTTCTTT
CDR3: CASRAPGQLMNTEAFF
J: TRBJ1-1
D: NA
size: many
V: TRBV7-6

DNA: TGTGCCAGCAGTTCGACTAGCGGGGAATTCAATGAGCAGTTCTTC
CDR3: CASSSTSGEFNEQFF
J: TRBJ2-1
D: TRBD2
size: many
V: TRBV12-3/TRBV12-4

DNA: TGTGCCAGCAGCCCGGGCCCGGTCGGGTCCTACGAGCAGTACTTC
CDR3: CASSPGPVGSYEQYF
J: TRBJ2-7
D: NA
size: many
V: TRBV6-6

DNA: TGTGCCAGCAGTATCCGGGACAGCGCTGAAAAACTGTTTTTT
CDR3: CASSIRDSAEKLFF
J: TRBJ1-4
D: TRBD1
size: once
V: TRBV27

DNA: TGTGCCAGCAGCCACCGAGGGGAGAGGGGTGGTGGCTACACCTTC
CDR3: CASSHRGERGGGYTF
J: TRBJ1-2
D: NA
size: few
V: TRBV3-1

DNA: TGTGCCAGCAGCCAGACGCACAGGAGTGAAGCTTTCTTT
CDR3: CASSQTHRSEAFF
J: TRBJ1-1
D: NA
size: few
V: TRBV14

DNA: TGTGCCAGCAGTTTCTCGGCAGGGGCCGGGTACGAGCGGTACTTC
CDR3: CASSFSAGAGYERYF
J: TRBJ2-7
D: NA
size: NA
V: TRBV28

DNA: TGTGCCAGCAGCCTTAGAACAGGAAATCCCACAGATACGCAGTATTTT
CDR3: CASSLRTGNPTDTQYF
J: TRBJ2-3
D: NA
size: few
V: TRBV3-1

DNA: TGCGCCAGCAGCATGGAGGACACCGGGGAGCTGTTTTTT
CDR3: CASSMEDTGELFF
J: TRBJ2-2
D: NA
size: NA
V: TRBV5-1

DNA: TGTGCCAGCAGCCAAGCCCGACAGGTGCAGTACGAGCAGTACTTC
CDR3: CASSQARQVQYEQYF
J: TRBJ2-7
D: NA
size: NA
V: TRBV4-2

DNA: TGCAGTGCCTGGGGGGAGAACACCGGGGAGCTGTTTTTT
CDR3: CSAWGENTGELFF
J: TRBJ2-2
D: NA
size: few
V: TRBV20-1

DNA: TGTGCCAGCAGCCACGGACAGGGCTACGAGCAGTACTTC
CDR3: CASSHGQGYEQYF
J: TRBJ2-7
D: TRBD1
size: NA
V: TRBV7-3

DNA: TGTGCCAGCAGCGCCACCCCGGGACTAGCGGGGGGGCCGGGTGAGCAGTACTTC
CDR3: CASSATPGLAGGPGEQYF
J: TRBJ2-7
D: TRBD2
size: many
V: TRBV7-2

DNA: TGTGCCAGCAGCTTATCGCGGGACGCCGCGGACGCTTTCTTT
CDR3: CASSLSRDAADAFF
J: TRBJ1-1
D: NA
size: many
V: TRBV7-2

DNA: TGCGCCAGCAGCCTGGGGACAGGATACACTGAAGCTTTCTTT
CDR3: CASSLGTGYTEAFF
J: TRBJ1-1
D: TRBD1
size: NA
V: TRBV4-3

DNA: TGTGCCATCAGTGAGGTTTACGAGCAGTACTTC
CDR3: CAISEVYEQYF
J: TRBJ2-7
D: NA
size: few
V: TRBV10-3

DNA: TGTGCCAGCAGTTTAGGGCAGGCCACAGATACGCAGTATTTT
CDR3: CASSLGQATDTQYF
J: TRBJ2-3
D: NA
size: many
V: TRBV12-3/TRBV12-4

DNA: TGTGCCAGCAGCCTAAGACAGGGGAACTATGGCTACACCTTC
CDR3: CASSLRQGNYGYTF
J: TRBJ1-2
D: TRBD1
size: NA
V: TRBV12-3/TRBV12-4

DNA: TGCAGGGCCACAGGGAACACTGAAGCTTTCTTT
CDR3: CRATGNTEAFF
J: TRBJ1-1
D: NA
size: many
V: TRBV20-1

DNA: TGTGCCAGCAGCCGACGACTAGTCTCAGATACGCAGTATTTT
CDR3: CASSRRLVSDTQYF
J: TRBJ2-3
D: NA
size: many
V: TRBV7-2

DNA: TGCAGTGCTAAGCATCAGGATGGAGTTTCACCCCTCCACTTT
CDR3: CSAKHQDGVSPLHF
J: TRBJ1-6
D: NA
size: few
V: TRBV20-1

DNA: TGTGCCAGCAGTTTCGGCAGGGACTATGGCTACACCTTC
CDR3: CASSFGRDYGYTF
J: TRBJ1-2
D: NA
size: NA
V: TRBV28

DNA: TGTGCCAGCAGCCGAACAACTTCTGGAAACACCATATATTTT
CDR3: CASSRTTSGNTIYF
J: TRBJ1-3
D: NA
size: NA
V: TRBV4-1

DNA: TGTGCCAGCAGTTGGGCGGGGAGGAGGGGAAACATTCAGTACTTC
CDR3: CASSWAGRRGNIQYF
J: TRBJ2-4
D: NA
size: NA
V: TRBV28

DNA: TGTGCCAGCAGCCTTGGACAGGGAAAACTGTTTTTT
CDR3: CASSLGQGKLFF
J: TRBJ1-4
D: TRBD1
size: NA
V: TRBV7-9

DNA: TGTGCCACCAGTGATTTGGATGGCTACACCTTC
CDR3: CATSDLDGYTF
J: TRBJ1-2
D: NA
size: few
V: TRBV24-1

DNA: TGTGCCACCAGCAGAGATTGGCCACAAAGAGAGACCCAGTACTTC
CDR3: CATSRDWPQRETQYF
J: TRBJ2-5
D: NA
size: NA
V: TRBV15

DNA: TGCAGCGTATCGGACGGGGGTCGGACTGAAGCTTTCTTT
CDR3: CSVSDGGRTEAFF
J: TRBJ1-1
D: NA
size: few
V: TRBV29-1

DNA: TGTGCCAGCAGTAGAGGGACAGCGTATCAGCCCCAGCATTTT
CDR3: CASSRGTAYQPQHF
J: TRBJ1-5
D: TRBD1
size: NA
V: TRBV27

DNA: TGTGCCAGCAGTTTGGGACAGGGGCCCTTTGGGGAAAAACTGTTTTTT
CDR3: CASSLGQGPFGEKLFF
J: TRBJ1-4
D: TRBD1
size: NA
V: TRBV27

DNA: TGTGCCAGCAGCTTTGGTCGATTACCCACGGGACAGGGTGATGGCTACACCTTC
CDR3: CASSFGRLPTGQGDGYTF
J: TRBJ1-2
D: TRBD1
size: many
V: TRBV5-5

DNA: TGTGCCAGCAGCTTAGGAACGGCGTTAAACACTGAAGCTTTCTTT
CDR3: CASSLGTALNTEAFF
J: TRBJ1-1
D: NA
size: many
V: TRBV7-9

DNA: TGTGCCAGCAGTTTAGGGGTAGGGACAGCCACTGAAGCTTTCTTT
CDR3: CASSLGVGTATEAFF
J: TRBJ1-1
D: TRBD1
size: few
V: TRBV12-3/TRBV12-4

DNA: TGTGCCAGCAGCTTAGGTTCGGGGACCCTCTTGAGAACTGAAGCTTTCTTT
CDR3: CASSLGSGTLLRTEAFF
J: TRBJ1-1
D: NA
size: many
V: TRBV7-9

DNA: TGTGCCAGCAGCTCCCCCGGGCGGGGGGCCTACGAGCAGTACTTC
CDR3: CASSSPGRGAYEQYF
J: TRBJ2-7
D: TRBD2
size: many
V: TRBV7-2

DNA: TGCAGCGTTGAATCGTACGGTTACAATGAGCAGTTCTTC
CDR3: CSVESYGYNEQFF
J: TRBJ2-1
D: NA
size: few
V: TRBV29-1

DNA: TGTGCCAGCAGTGCCGGTCCTGAGGGCAATGAGCAGTTCTTC
CDR3: CASSAGPEGNEQFF
J: TRBJ2-1
D: NA
size: few
V: TRBV6-4

DNA: TGTGCCAGCAGTTCCCTGGGCCCCGGGGCTGAAGCTTTCTTT
CDR3: CASSSLGPGAEAFF
J: TRBJ1-1
D: NA
size: many
V: TRBV6-1

DNA: TGTGCCAGCAGCCAAGACAGGAGTGCTCCGGGGAATGAGCAGTTCTTC
CDR3: CASSQDRSAPGNEQFF
J: TRBJ2-1
D: NA
size: many
V: TRBV4-2

DNA: TGTGCCAGCACCAAGGGACAGGGGCTTGATACGCAGTATTTT
CDR3: CASTKGQGLDTQYF
J: TRBJ2-3
D: TRBD1
size: few
V: TRBV11-2

DNA: TGTGCCAGCAGCTTAACCGGACAGAATGGCTACACCTTC
CDR3: CASSLTGQNGYTF
J: TRBJ1-2
D: NA
size: few
V: TRBV7-8

DNA: TGTGCCAGCAGCCCCCCGCCTAACCGGCTCCCGGGACAGCTTAACAATGAGCAGTTCTTC
CDR3: CASSPPPNRLPGQLNNEQFF
J: TRBJ2-1
D: TRBD1
size: many
V: TRBV7-2

DNA: TGTGCCACACGGGACAGGGGTTACACTGAAGCTTTCTTT
CDR3: CATRDRGYTEAFF
J: TRBJ1-1
D: TRBD1
size: NA
V: TRBV24-1

DNA: TGTGCCACCAGCAGAGAATCGGGTAGTGTCTATGGCTACACCTTC
CDR3: CATSRESGSVYGYTF
J: TRBJ1-2
D: NA
size: few
V: TRBV15